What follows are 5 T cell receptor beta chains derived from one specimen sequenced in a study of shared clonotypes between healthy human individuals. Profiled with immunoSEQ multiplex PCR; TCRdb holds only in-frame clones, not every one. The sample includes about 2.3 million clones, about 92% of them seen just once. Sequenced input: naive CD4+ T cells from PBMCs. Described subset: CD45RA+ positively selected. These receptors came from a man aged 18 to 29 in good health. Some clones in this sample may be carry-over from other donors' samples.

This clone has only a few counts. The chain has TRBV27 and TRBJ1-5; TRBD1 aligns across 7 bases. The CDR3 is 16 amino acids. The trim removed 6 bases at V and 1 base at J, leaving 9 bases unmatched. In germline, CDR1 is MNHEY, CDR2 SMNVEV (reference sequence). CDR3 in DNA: TGTGCCAGCAGGTCGGCAACAGGGGCGAGCAATCAGCCCCAGCATTTT. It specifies CASRSATGASNQPQHF.

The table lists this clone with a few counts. The CDR3 reads CASSLTTGGLYSGANVLTF. The CDR3 coding sequence is TGTGCCAGCAGCCTAACCACAGGAGGCCTCTACTCTGGGGCCAACGTCCTGACTTTC. The chain links TRBV5-8 to TRBJ2-6; the D call may be TRBD1 or TRBD2 (5 bases each). The CDR3 sequence is 19 residues long. Per the germline V gene, CDR1 is SGHTS and CDR2 is YDEGEE. The germline V and J ends were trimmed by 4 bases and 0 bases, with 20 bases remaining between them.

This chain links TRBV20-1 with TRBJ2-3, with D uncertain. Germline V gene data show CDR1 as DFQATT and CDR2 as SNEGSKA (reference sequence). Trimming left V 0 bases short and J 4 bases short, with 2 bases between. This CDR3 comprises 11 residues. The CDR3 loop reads CSAREPDTQYF. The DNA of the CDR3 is TGCAGTGCTAGAGAGCCAGATACGCAGTATTTT.

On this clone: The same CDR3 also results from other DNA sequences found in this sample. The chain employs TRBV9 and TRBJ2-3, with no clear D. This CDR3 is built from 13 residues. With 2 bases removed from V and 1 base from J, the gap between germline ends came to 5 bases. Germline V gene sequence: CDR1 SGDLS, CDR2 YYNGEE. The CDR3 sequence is CASSVVGTDTQYF. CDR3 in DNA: TGTGCCAGCAGCGTTGTGGGCACAGATACGCAGTATTTT. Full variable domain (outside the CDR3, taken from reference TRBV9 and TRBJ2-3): DSGVTQTPKHLITATGQRVTLRCSPRSGDLSVYWYQQSLDQGLQFLIQYYNGEERAKGNILERFSAQQFPDLHSELNLSSLELGDSALYFCASSVVGTDTQYFGPGTRLTVL.

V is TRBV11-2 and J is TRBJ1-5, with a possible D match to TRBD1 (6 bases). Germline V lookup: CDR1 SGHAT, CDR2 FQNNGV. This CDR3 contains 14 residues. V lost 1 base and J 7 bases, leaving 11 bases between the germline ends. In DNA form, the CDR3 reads TGTGCCAGCAGCTTAGGAACAGGGCACCAGCCCCAGCATTTT. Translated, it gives CASSLGTGHQPQHF.